This T cell receptor (beta chain) is drawn from a study of shared clonotypes between healthy human individuals. The overall study: Every donor yielded three CD4 naive, three CD4 memory, two CD8 naive and one CD8 memory plate.

On this clone itself: Its antigen is not known. Distinct nucleotide sequences in the sample also encode this CDR3.

Profiling relied on immunoSEQ multiplex PCR, and the TCRdb table lists in-frame clones only, not all of them. The repertoire consists of about 2 million clones, with 90% to 95% occurring once and the leading ten covering 0.13%. Healthy HIV-negative adults with no recent acute infections or vaccinations were recruited as donors. General observations from the study: Compared with clonotypes that all four donors shared, non-shared clonotypes had lower generation probabilities. Genetic and exposure-history diversity was limited by the few donors.

Sequenced sample: naive CD4+ T cells sorted from blood. Described subset: CD45RA+ positively selected. This clonotype originated in a young man in good health.

The CDR3 loop is CASSLNRKETQYF. The DNA for the CDR3 is TGTGCCAGCAGCTTAAACAGGAAAGAGACCCAGTACTTC. V gene TRBV7-2 combines with J gene TRBJ2-5; perhaps TRBD1 as D (5 bases). V was pared by 2 bases and J by 3 bases, with 7 bases between. Germline CDR1 is SGHTA and CDR2 is FQGNSA. The CDR3 covers 13 residues.